The next 13 T cell receptor beta chains were all read from a single sample in a study of tumor-infiltrating lymphocytes in primary liver carcinoma. Unsorted whole blood served as the source of blood RNA, and germline DNA was extracted as well. From 500 to 600 ng of total RNA, TCR beta-specific cDNA was reverse-transcribed using a constant-region primer. Nested multiplex PCR, run for three rounds with slightly modified ARM-PCR, yielded TCR beta libraries. The two initial PCR rounds, approximately 10 cycles each, used TRBV1-TRBV30 forward and C-beta reverse primers. TCRdb reprocessed the multiplex PCR reads with MiXCR, giving one entry per CDR3 protein. The repertoire has fewer than 400,000 distinct CDR3 sequences, almost 60% of them found once; the top ten carry about 18%. Sequenced material: peripheral blood. These receptors all come from a woman under 40 with primary liver carcinoma and hepatitis B virus infection.

This clonotype was found a few times. The chain joins TRBV28 to TRBJ2-5; TRBD2 matches 7 bases. Trimming cost V 10 bases and J 5 bases; bases outside gene matches: 16. Per the germline V gene, CDR1 is MDHEN and CDR2 is SYDVKM. The CDR3 consists of 15 residues. Here the CDR3 reads CATNHGEGEFETQYF. As DNA, the CDR3 is TGTGCCACCAACCACGGGGAGGGAGAGTTTGAGACCCAGTACTTC.

This chain joins TRBV28 and TRBJ2-7; TRBD1 matches 12 bases. Trimming took 4 bases from V and 3 from J; bases not matched to a gene: 7. This CDR3 is built from 16 residues. CDR1 is MDHEN and CDR2 is SYDVKM in the germline V gene. CDR3 bases: TGTGCCAGCAGTTGGGGGACAGGGGGCACGAGCTACGAGCAGTACTTC. Encoded protein: CASSWGTGGTSYEQYF.

This chain joins TRBV5-1 and TRBJ2-2; no firm D call. CDR3 length: 15 residues. V was pared by 3 bases and J by 0 bases, with 9 bases between. Per germline, CDR1 SGHRS and CDR2 YFSETQ. CDR3 region: CASSWVYANTGELFF. In DNA form, the CDR3 reads TGCGCCAGCAGCTGGGTCTATGCGAACACCGGGGAGCTGTTTTTT.

This clonotype was picked up many times. The rearrangement links TRBV29-1 to TRBJ2-2, with unresolved D. V was pared by 7 bases and J by 4 bases, with 10 bases between. The CDR3 has 12 amino acids. Germline V lookup: CDR1 SQVTM, CDR2 ANQGSEA. The CDR3: CSGTPGTGELFF. As DNA, the CDR3 is TGCAGCGGTACACCGGGCACCGGGGAGCTGTTTTTT.

Turning to this clonotype: This may arise from a read error, as a much more abundant clone is one base away. This sequence joins TRBV4-1 and TRBJ1-6, with a tentative D call TRBD1 (6 bases). The length of the CDR3 is 15 residues. CDR1 MGHRA and CDR2 YSYEKL come from the germline V gene. The CDR3 region has the DNA TGCCCCAGCAGCGGGAGGGGGGGATTTGCGACACCCCTCCACTTT. It is translated as CPSSGRGGFATPLHF.

With regard to this clonotype: An end of the junction does not agree with germline; a read error may underlie this. The chain carries TRBV12-3 or TRBV12-4 and TRBJ2-2; D perhaps matches TRBD2 (5 bases). This CDR3 has 15 amino acids. The CDR3, as DNA: TGTGGCAGCAGTGGCGGAGGTGGTGGTGCGGGGGAGCTGTTTTTT. It encodes CGSSGGGGGAGELFF.

This clonotype was observed many times. This chain connects TRBV11-2 to TRBJ2-3; TRBD2 matches at 7 bases. V gave up 1 base and J gave up 7 bases; unmatched junction bases: 5. This CDR3 comprises 14 residues. Germline CDR1 and CDR2: SGHAT and FQNNGV. CDR3 sequence reads: CASSLGGSGYTQYF. Here the CDR3 DNA reads TGTGCCAGCAGCTTAGGGGGTAGCGGGTATACGCAGTATTTT.

A remark on this clonotype: One end of the junction fails to match germline, which may point to a read error. This rearrangement joins TRBV11-2 to TRBJ1-1, with 8 bases identical to TRBD1. The CDR3 runs 14 residues. CDR1 and CDR2 from the germline V gene are SGHAT and FQNNGV. The CDR3 spells CASSLSSRGRRAFF. The CDR3 DNA follows: TGTGCCAGTAGCTTATCTAGCAGGGGGCGAAGGGCTTTCTTT.

This clonotype has just a few counts. V usage is TRBV4-1 and J usage is TRBJ2-3; 9 positions agree with TRBD2. The CDR3 runs 17 residues. Looked up from germline, CDR1 is MGHRA and CDR2 is YSYEKL. J gave up 4 bases and V 0 bases, and 8 bases lay outside the gene matches. The CDR3 here is CASSQDIASGAADTQYF. The CDR3 DNA sequence: TGCGCCAGCAGCCAAGATATCGCTAGCGGGGCCGCAGATACGCAGTATTTT.

This clonotype was recorded a few times. V and J are TRBV12-3 or TRBV12-4 and TRBJ1-1; D gene unclear. This CDR3 is 15 amino acids long. Trimming shortened V by 2 bases and J by 0 bases, and 10 bases separated the two germline ends. DNA of the CDR3: TGTGCCAGCAGTTTACCGTACGGTTTGAACACTGAAGCTTTCTTT. Protein: CASSLPYGLNTEAFF.

As to this clonotype: Relative to the germline gene, one junction end is altered; a read error may explain this. The chain has TRBV6-2 or TRBV6-3 and TRBJ2-5; possible D gene TRBD1, 6 bases. The CDR3 sequence is 13 residues long. Germline CDR1 is MNHEY and CDR2 is SVGEGT. CDR3: CASRHQGQETRYF. DNA of the CDR3: TGTGCCAGTAGACATCAGGGACAAGAGACCCGGTACTTC.

V usage is TRBV5-1 and J usage is TRBJ2-7; no firm D call. CDR3 length: 14 amino acids. The germline V gene encodes CDR1 SGHRS and CDR2 YFSETQ. V was trimmed by 0 bases and J by 1 base, leaving 8 bases between them. CDR3 loop: CASSLDWGSYEQYF. CDR3 DNA: TGCGCCAGCAGCTTGGATTGGGGTTCCTACGAGCAGTACTTC.

This clonotype was recorded many times. This chain links TRBV6-5 with TRBJ2-7; a possible D gene is TRBD1 (5 bases). Germline values: CDR1 MNHEY, CDR2 SVGAGI. The CDR3 totals 14 residues. V was pared by 5 bases and J by 6 bases, with 17 bases between. In DNA, the CDR3 is TGTGCCAGCAGTCCCCTTGGGGCTAAAAGCGAGCAGTACTTC. It encodes CASSPLGAKSEQYF.